This is a list of T cell receptor beta chains from one sample in a study of T cells in Graves' hyperthyroidism and ophthalmopathy. One entry per CDR3 protein results from TCRdb running MiXCR on the multiplex PCR reads. This repertoire shows approximately 560,000 distinct CDR3 sequences, 15% to 18% found once; its top ten account for approximately 7.4%. Material: blood. The receptors were sampled from a woman in her 30s with Graves' hyperthyroidism. Each CDR3 is given without its conserved first and last residue. The D gene is left open where the match is weak. The size field is filled for only some rows; it gives once, few, many or a size class.

size: many; D: TRBD1; V: TRBV4-3; CDR3: ASSQDQPGQGADEQF
size: few; D: TRBD1; V: TRBV10-3; CDR3: AIRGQSSTDTQY
size: many; D: NA; V: TRBV28; CDR3: ASSHHVMKQETQY
size: many; D: TRBD2; V: TRBV7-9; CDR3: ASSPTTSGTDTQY
size: NA; D: TRBD2; V: TRBV19; CDR3: ASRVRSGRGSSYNEQF
size: NA; D: TRBD2; V: TRBV20-1; CDR3: SATATSGDNTDTQY
size: many; D: NA; V: TRBV7-8; CDR3: ASSLMGETQY
size: many; D: NA; V: TRBV6-6; CDR3: ASSYSKGVAGELF
size: many; D: TRBD1; V: TRBV12-3/TRBV12-4; CDR3: ASSLGQHYEQY
size: many; D: TRBD2; V: TRBV28; CDR3: ASRPLAGVYEQY
size: few; D: NA; V: TRBV10-1; CDR3: ASRHEPSDRWGSGANVLT
size: many; D: NA; V: TRBV20-1; CDR3: SASVGVQETQY
size: many; D: TRBD1; V: TRBV27; CDR3: ASSSPDRGGYEQY
size: many; D: TRBD1; V: TRBV28; CDR3: ASSSPMTGALDTQY
size: few; D: NA; V: TRBV18; CDR3: ASSPVSLVADTQY
size: many; D: TRBD2; V: TRBV6-6; CDR3: ASSYSPSGRSYNEQF
size: NA; D: NA; V: TRBV6-6; CDR3: ASSYSSGNTGELF
size: few; D: NA; V: TRBV6-1; CDR3: ASQTGANVLT
size: many; D: TRBD2; V: TRBV20-1; CDR3: SARGLAGGVEQF
size: many; D: TRBD1; V: TRBV28; CDR3: ASSLGDRDEKLF
size: many; D: NA; V: TRBV5-6; CDR3: ASSLRGTQY
size: few; D: TRBD2; V: TRBV6-1; CDR3: ASSDGGLDYEQY
size: many; D: NA; V: TRBV29-1; CDR3: SVEDVRGRVTEAF
size: NA; D: TRBD2; V: TRBV20-1; CDR3: SARPAGLAGGPMYEQY
size: NA; D: NA; V: TRBV19; CDR3: ASSIGAWGELSGEQY
size: few; D: NA; V: TRBV9; CDR3: ASSARNGYT